This T cell receptor beta chain originates from a study of tissue T cells after allogeneic stem cell transplantation. Study results and caveats: Shared clones across patients were few; motif clustering revealed tissue-specific shared signatures. The patient cohort was small and clinically heterogeneous, with limited sampling depth. Only a limited share of tissue TCRs appeared in blood or spleen.

The method was immunoSEQ multiplex PCR; TCRdb's version includes in-frame clones alone and lacks a portion of them. The sample records around 17,000 clones, approximately 70% being singletons. CDR1 is NSHNY, CDR2 SYGAGN, per germline. Trimming removed 1 base from V and 2 bases from J, with 6 bases in between. This CDR3 region has 14 residues. With respect to this clone: Its specificity is unknown. Germline and genes: mouse. With the read ending 1 residue before the CDR3 end, the germline J gene is used to fill in that end.

The TCR was taken from a female BALB/c mouse in good health. This mouse strain has H2-d as its MHC haplotype. The rearrangement links TRBV13-1 to TRBJ2-2; the D gene could be TRBD1 or TRBD2 (5 bases each). The sequenced sample was spleen. The covered CDR3 bases are TGTGCCAGCAGTGATCGGGGGAACACCGGGCAGCTCTAC. This translates into CASSDRGNTGQLY. The entire CDR3 protein is CASSDRGNTGQLYF.